The table lists the clone carrying this T cell receptor beta chain with many counts. The data are from a study of molecular identifiers for immune sequencing clone quantification. TCRdb analysed the PCR reads with MiXCR anew, one entry per CDR3 protein. This table has about 640,000 distinct CDR3 sequences, about 20% appearing once. Sequenced material: naive CD8+ T cells from blood, with Jurkat cell RNA spiked in. The subset here: FACS-sorted CD8+CD4-CCR7+CD45RA+ naive T cells. This clonotype originated in a human donor in good health. Some libraries in this study had Jurkat cell RNA spiked in.

The CDR3 here is CASSLMTTDTQYF. CDR3 DNA sequence: TGTGCCAGCAGCTTAATGACTACAGATACGCAGTATTTT. The chain links TRBV11-2 to TRBJ2-3, with D unresolved. Germline CDR1 and CDR2: SGHAT and FQNNGV. V shed 2 bases and J shed 3 bases, with 6 bases lying between them. This CDR3 has 13 residues.